One sample yielded the 30 T cell receptor beta chains listed below, sequenced in a study of shared clonotypes between healthy human individuals. Libraries were prepared by immunoSEQ multiplex PCR; TCRdb keeps only in-frame clonotypes and omits some of them. The data contain under 600,000 clones, more than 95% of them singletons. The source material was naive CD4+ T cells sorted from blood. Subset given: CD45RA+ positively selected. The receptors were sampled from a young woman in good health.

J is TRBJ1-5 and V is TRBV6-5; tentatively, D is TRBD1 (5 bases). Germline V CDR1 and CDR2: MNHEY, SVGAGI. There are 13 residues in the CDR3. V was pared by 6 bases and J by 0 bases, with 6 bases between. CDR3 sequence reads: CASSGASNQPQHF. DNA for the CDR3: TGTGCCAGCAGCGGGGCTAGCAATCAGCCCCAGCATTTT.

This chain connects TRBV11-3 to TRBJ2-3; D not certain. V lost 4 bases and J lost 5, with 7 bases in between. The CDR3 runs to 12 residues. CDR1 and CDR2 from the germline V gene are SGHNT and YENEEA. The CDR3 reads CASSSKRDTQYF. The CDR3, as DNA: TGTGCCAGCAGCTCCAAGAGAGATACGCAGTATTTT.

The chain uses TRBV30 and TRBJ2-7; D might be TRBD2 (5 bases). The CDR3 has 12 residues. CDR1 and CDR2 from the germline V gene are GTSNPN and SVGIG (reference sequence). The V gene lost 0 bases and the J gene lost 3 bases, with 6 bases spanning the gap. The DNA of the CDR3 is TGTGCCTGGAGTGTAGGACTCTACGAGCAGTACTTC. This sequence encodes CAWSVGLYEQYF.

The gene calls are TRBV5-4 and TRBJ2-1; 7 bases are shared with TRBD1. With V trimmed by 0 bases and J by 7 bases, 7 bases remained unmatched. The CDR3 extends over 15 amino acids. Germline CDR1 reads SGHNT; CDR2 reads YYREEE (reference sequence). The CDR3 is CASSLAAARGNEQFF. The CDR3 DNA is TGTGCCAGCAGCTTGGCCGCAGCCAGGGGGAATGAGCAGTTCTTC. The full variable domain, completed using reference TRBV5-4 and TRBJ2-1, is ETGVTQSPTHLIKTRGQQVTLRCSSQSGHNTVSWYQQALGQGPQFIFQYYREEENGRGNFPPRFSGLQFPNYSSELNVNALELDDSALYLCASSLAAARGNEQFFGPGTRLTVL.

V is TRBV7-2 and J is TRBJ2-5; D perhaps matches TRBD1 (5 bases). The J call may be faulty, since TRBJ2-7 better matches the DNA end. The CDR3 totals 14 residues. The germline gives CDR1 SGHTA, CDR2 FQGNSA. The CDR3 loop is CASGSGAQVNEQYF. The CDR3 DNA is TGTGCCAGCGGGTCTGGGGCCCAGGTAAACGAGCAGTACTTC.

This chain connects TRBV27 to TRBJ2-1; 9 bases agree with TRBD2. This CDR3 region has 19 residues. The germline CDR1 and CDR2 sequences are MNHEY and SMNVEV (reference sequence). V lost 6 bases, J lost 7 bases, and 22 bases stayed unmatched. The DNA for the CDR3 is TGTGCCAGCAGCCGGACAGCCGATCGGTTTAGCGGGAGAGGGAATGAGCAGTTCTTC. Protein product: CASSRTADRFSGRGNEQFF.

The V and J genes are TRBV10-3 and TRBJ1-2; D uncertain. The V end lost 6 bases, the J end lost 7 bases, and 15 bases lay between the germline ends. CDR1 is ENHRY and CDR2 is SYGVKD in the germline V gene. The CDR3 has 13 amino acids. DNA for the CDR3: TGTGCCATCAGGGGTGGAGGGAGCCCTGGCTACACCTTC. Amino acids: CAIRGGGSPGYTF.

The chain carries TRBV28 and TRBJ2-5; D is ambiguous. The J call may not be correct, given that the DNA end is closer to TRBJ2-7. CDR1 is MDHEN and CDR2 is SYDVKM in the germline V gene. The CDR3 is made up of 13 amino acids. The CDR3 DNA reads as TGTGCCAGCGGGTTGGTGGGCTCCTACGAGCAGTACTTC. This gives the protein CASGLVGSYEQYF.

The V gene is TRBV30, the J gene TRBJ1-4; D unclear. Germline CDR1 reads GTSNPN; CDR2 reads SVGIG (reference sequence). The germline V and J ends were trimmed by 2 bases and 4 bases, with 5 bases remaining between them. This CDR3 comprises 12 residues. In DNA form, the CDR3 reads TGTGCCTGGAGTCCTAGTAATGAAAAACTGTTTTTT. Its protein is CAWSPSNEKLFF.

This chain links TRBV7-8 with TRBJ2-7, with D perhaps matching TRBD2 (6 bases). Germline V gene sequence: CDR1 SGHVS, CDR2 FQNEAQ. The CDR3 consists of 13 residues. The V end lost 5 bases, the J end lost 4 bases, and 12 bases lay between the germline ends. The CDR3 nucleotides read TGTGCCAGCAGCCGGGACTCTAGATACGAGCAGTACTTC. Its translation is CASSRDSRYEQYF. Supplemented by reference TRBV7-8 and TRBJ2-7, the full variable domain reads GAGVSQSPRYKVAKRGQDVALRCDPISGHVSLFWYQQALGQGPEFLTYFQNEAQLDKSGLPSDRFFAERPEGSVSTLKIQRTQQEDSAVYLCASSRDSRYEQYFGPGTRLTVT.

In regard to this clone: Additional DNA sequences in this sample encode the identical CDR3. The gene calls are TRBV6-1 and TRBJ2-7, with D unclear. The germline V gene has CDR1 MNHNS and CDR2 SASEGT. The CDR3 covers 13 residues. The V end was cut by 6 bases, the J end by 2 bases, with 11 bases between. The CDR3 protein is CASSLGVPYEQYF. The CDR3 coding sequence is TGTGCCAGCAGCCTTGGGGTCCCCTACGAGCAGTACTTC.

The chain links TRBV29-1 to TRBJ2-1, with 9 bases aligning to TRBD1. V trimming: 7 bases; J trimming: 6 bases; junction bases outside the gene matches: 10. CDR1 and CDR2 from the germline V gene are SQVTM and ANQGSEA. The CDR3 consists of 14 residues. The CDR3 nucleotides are TGCAGCGCCGAGTCGGGGACAGGGAGCAATGAGCAGTTCTTC. Its protein product is CSAESGTGSNEQFF.

The chain carries TRBV29-1 and TRBJ2-6; D ambiguous. Germline V lookup: CDR1 SQVTM, CDR2 ANQGSEA. V was cut by 1 base and J by 4 bases, with 2 bases left in between. The CDR3 loop spans 12 amino acids. CDR3 protein: CSVEGGANVLTF. The CDR3 DNA reads TGCAGCGTTGAAGGAGGGGCCAACGTCCTGACTTTC.

This chain connects TRBV27 to TRBJ1-5, with D possibly matching TRBD1 (5 bases). The V end was cut by 6 bases, the J end by 6 bases, with 12 bases between. The CDR3 is 13 amino acids. Germline V lookup: CDR1 MNHEY, CDR2 SMNVEV (reference sequence). The CDR3 DNA reads TGTGCCAGCAGGGCCACCGGGACTCAGCCCCAGCATTTT. It yields the protein CASRATGTQPQHF.

The rearrangement uses TRBV28 and TRBJ2-1, with D unclear. Germline CDR1 reads MDHEN; CDR2 reads SYDVKM. The CDR3 sequence is 11 residues long. V dropped 5 bases and J dropped 5 bases, with 4 bases sitting between them. Here the CDR3 reads CASSLHNEQFF. Written as DNA, the CDR3 is TGTGCCAGCAGTCTCCACAATGAGCAGTTCTTC.

V gene TRBV28 combines with J gene TRBJ2-7; 13 bases agree with TRBD2. The CDR3 consists of 15 residues. J gave up 6 bases and V 7 bases, and 9 bases lay outside the gene matches. Germline V CDR1 and CDR2: MDHEN, SYDVKM. The CDR3 region is CASNLGTSGNREQYF. As DNA, the CDR3 is TGTGCCAGCAATCTTGGGACTAGCGGGAATCGCGAGCAGTACTTC. Complete variable domain (other parts from reference TRBV28 and TRBJ2-7): DVKVTQSSRYLVKRTGEKVFLECVQDMDHENMFWYRQDPGLGLRLIYFSYDVKMKEKGDIPEGYSVSREKKERFSLILESASTNQTSMYLCASNLGTSGNREQYFGPGTRLTVT.

The rearrangement uses TRBV11-2 and TRBJ2-7; TRBD2 agrees at 8 bases. Germline trimming cut 5 bases from V and 4 bases from J; bases unmatched to any gene: 10. The CDR3 totals 15 residues. The germline V gene has CDR1 SGHAT and CDR2 FQNNGV. CDR3 sequence: CASSLPGLVTYEQYF. The CDR3 bases are TGTGCCAGCAGCCTGCCGGGACTAGTAACGTACGAGCAGTACTTC.

This chain connects TRBV7-2 to TRBJ2-7, with 12 nucleotides matching TRBD2. Per germline, CDR1 SGHTA and CDR2 FQGNSA. The V segment lost 6 bases and the J segment 2 bases; nucleotides outside the gene matches: 5. This CDR3 is built from 15 residues. As DNA, the CDR3 is TGTGCCAGCAGTCCGACTAGCGGGGGTGCCTACGAGCAGTACTTC. Translation: CASSPTSGGAYEQYF. The whole variable domain, filled in from reference TRBV7-2 and TRBJ2-7, reads GAGVSQSPSNKVTEKGKDVELRCDPISGHTALYWYRQSLGQGLEFLIYFQGNSAPDKSGLPSDRFSAERTGGSVSTLTIQRTQQEDSAVYLCASSPTSGGAYEQYFGPGTRLTVT.

J is TRBJ2-6 and V is TRBV28; 8 bases align to TRBD1. Germline trimming cut 5 bases from V and 6 bases from J; bases unmatched to any gene: 9. The CDR3 covers 16 residues. CDR1 MDHEN and CDR2 SYDVKM come from the germline V gene. The CDR3 nucleotides read TGTGCCAGCAGTAAATACGGACAGGGTGAGGCCAACGTCCTGACTTTC. This codes for CASSKYGQGEANVLTF.

V is TRBV2 and J is TRBJ1-5, with D unclear. CDR3 length: 13 residues. Germline V gives CDR1 SNHLY, CDR2 FYNNEI. V lost 4 bases to trimming and J lost 2 bases, with 6 bases between them. The CDR3 loop reads CASSGLGNQPQHF. The DNA for the CDR3 is TGTGCCAGCAGTGGTCTGGGCAATCAGCCCCAGCATTTT. Looking up the rest from reference TRBV2 and TRBJ1-5 gives the full variable domain: EPEVTQTPSHQVTQMGQEVILRCVPISNHLYFYWYRQILGQKVEFLVSFYNNEISEKSEIFDDQFSVERPDGSNFTLKIRSTKLEDSAMYFCASSGLGNQPQHFGDGTRLSIL.

V and J are TRBV6-6 and TRBJ2-7; TRBD2 aligns across 9 bases. This CDR3 has 15 residues. J gave up 5 bases and V 0 bases, and 5 bases lay outside the gene matches. CDR1 is MNHNY and CDR2 is SVGAGI in the germline V gene (reference sequence). For the CDR3, the DNA is TGTGCCAGCAGTTACTCGGGGACTAGCTGGGACGAGCAGTACTTC. Translation: CASSYSGTSWDEQYF.

The rearrangement uses TRBV19 and TRBJ1-2; D gene uncertain. The CDR3 contains 14 residues. Deletions cut 6 bases from V and 1 base from J, with 12 bases between. Germline CDR1 reads LNHDA; CDR2 reads SQIVND (reference sequence). The CDR3 DNA follows: TGTGCCAGTAGCACAACCAGGAATAACTATGGCTACACCTTC. Protein sequence: CASSTTRNNYGYTF.

This clone was picked up one time. The chain carries TRBV2 and TRBJ2-4; TRBD1 matches at 9 bases. CDR3 length: 12 residues. Trimming removed 7 bases from V and 8 bases from J; junction bases left unmatched: 3. The V gene's germline CDR1 is SNHLY and CDR2 FYNNEI. CDR3 in amino acids: CASNRDRDIQYF. CDR3 nucleotides: TGTGCCAGCAACCGGGACAGGGACATTCAGTACTTC.

This chain links TRBV7-9 with TRBJ2-7; TRBD2 aligns across 8 bases. Germline V gene lookup returns CDR1 SEHNR and CDR2 FQNEAQ (reference sequence). The CDR3 covers 14 residues. The junction had 8 bases not matched to a gene; V was cut back by 8 bases and J by 2 bases. CDR3 sequence reads: CASSGVAGPYEQYF. CDR3 coding DNA: TGTGCCAGCTCTGGGGTAGCGGGACCCTACGAGCAGTACTTC. The whole variable domain, filled in from reference TRBV7-9 and TRBJ2-7, reads DTGVSQNPRHKITKRGQNVTFRCDPISEHNRLYWYRQTLGQGPEFLTYFQNEAQLEKSRLLSDRFSAERPKGSFSTLEIQRTEQGDSAMYLCASSGVAGPYEQYFGPGTRLTVT.

The chain uses TRBV5-1 and TRBJ2-4; the D gene is possibly TRBD2 (6 bases). Deletions cut 0 bases from V and 0 bases from J, with 19 bases between. The CDR3 length is 19 residues. Per the germline V gene, CDR1 is SGHRS and CDR2 is YFSETQ. CDR3 sequence reads: CASSLASLGTDLAKNIQYF. In nucleotides, the CDR3 is TGCGCCAGCAGCTTGGCCAGTCTCGGGACTGACCTAGCCAAAAACATTCAGTACTTC.

V gene TRBV28 combines with J gene TRBJ2-7, with D perhaps TRBD2 (6 bases). Trimming shortened V by 6 bases and J by 2 bases, and 14 bases separated the two germline ends. This CDR3 comprises 14 residues. CDR1 is MDHEN and CDR2 is SYDVKM in the germline V gene. For the CDR3, the DNA is TGTGCCAGCAGCATTCCCGGGAGCACCTACGAGCAGTACTTC. Translated: CASSIPGSTYEQYF.

The CDR3 DNA reads TGTGCCAGCAGTTCCTTACAGGGACGTGGGATCACTGAAGCTTTCTTT. It encodes CASSSLQGRGITEAFF. The chain recombines TRBV27 with TRBJ1-1; D might be TRBD1 (6 bases). The germline V and J ends were trimmed by 4 bases and 4 bases, with 19 bases remaining between them. The CDR3 contains 16 residues. Germline V lookup: CDR1 MNHEY, CDR2 SMNVEV (reference sequence).

The V gene is TRBV5-1, the J gene TRBJ2-6; D is possibly TRBD2 (6 bases). The length of the CDR3 is 18 residues. Germline values: CDR1 SGHRS, CDR2 YFSETQ. V lost 0 bases and J 0 bases, leaving 13 bases between the germline ends. The CDR3 sequence: CASSLVAARSSGANVLTF. For the CDR3, the DNA is TGCGCCAGCAGCTTGGTAGCGGCCAGGAGCTCTGGGGCCAACGTCCTGACTTTC.

The chain employs TRBV30 and TRBJ2-3; D gene ambiguous. CDR1 and CDR2 (germline): GTSNPN, SVGIG (reference sequence). Trimming pared 3 bases from V and 7 bases from J, leaving 11 bases between. The length of the CDR3 is 12 residues. The CDR3 DNA reads as TGTGCCTGGAGGCTCAGTGCTAATACGCAGTATTTT. It codes for CAWRLSANTQYF.

V and J are TRBV2 and TRBJ2-1; D is possibly TRBD2 (6 bases). The V gene's germline CDR1 is SNHLY and CDR2 FYNNEI. The CDR3 loop spans 18 amino acids. Trimming took 7 bases from V and 1 from J, leaving 23 bases between them. CDR3 sequence: CASIVPVGSGPSYNEQFF. The CDR3 bases are TGTGCCAGCATTGTACCGGTGGGTAGCGGACCTTCCTACAATGAGCAGTTCTTC.